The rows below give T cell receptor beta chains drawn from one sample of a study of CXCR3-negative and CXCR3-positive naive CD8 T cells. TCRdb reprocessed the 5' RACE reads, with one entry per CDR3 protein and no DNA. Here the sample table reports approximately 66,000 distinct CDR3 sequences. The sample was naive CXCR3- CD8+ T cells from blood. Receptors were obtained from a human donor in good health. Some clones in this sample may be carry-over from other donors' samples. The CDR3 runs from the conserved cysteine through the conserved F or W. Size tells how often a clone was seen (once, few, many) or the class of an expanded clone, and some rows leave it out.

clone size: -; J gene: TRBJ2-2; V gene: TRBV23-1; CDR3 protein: CASSQSGGTVIPDTGELFF
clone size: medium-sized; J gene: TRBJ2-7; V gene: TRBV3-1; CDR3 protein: CASSLGQGSYEQYF
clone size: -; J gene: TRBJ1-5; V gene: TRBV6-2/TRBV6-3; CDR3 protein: CASSYSGGINQPQHF
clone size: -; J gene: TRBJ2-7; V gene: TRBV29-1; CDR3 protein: CSVESGVGEQYF
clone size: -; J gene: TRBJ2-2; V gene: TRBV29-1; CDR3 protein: CSVRLAGGPRELFF
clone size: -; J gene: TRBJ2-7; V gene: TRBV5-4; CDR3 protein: CASGSGAYEQYF
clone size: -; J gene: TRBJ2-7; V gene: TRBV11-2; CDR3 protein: CASSLQPSGPGSSYEQYF
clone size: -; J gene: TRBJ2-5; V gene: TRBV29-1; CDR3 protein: CSYLRLSRQGYQETQYF
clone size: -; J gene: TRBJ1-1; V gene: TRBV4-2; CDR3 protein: CASSQAALVDTEAFF
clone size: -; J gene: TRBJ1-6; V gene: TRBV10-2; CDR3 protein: CASSEIQSNSPLHF
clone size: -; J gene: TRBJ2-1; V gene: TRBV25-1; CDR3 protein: CASSEYKRLAGPGEQFF
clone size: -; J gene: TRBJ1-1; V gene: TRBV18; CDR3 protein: CASSPVDRGKNTEAFF
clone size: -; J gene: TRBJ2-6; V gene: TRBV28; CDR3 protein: CASSLWLKSGANVLTF
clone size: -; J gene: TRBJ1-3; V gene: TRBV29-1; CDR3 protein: CSVVKTAGVQGNTIYF
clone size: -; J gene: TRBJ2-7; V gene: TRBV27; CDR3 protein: CASSFAGAGNEQYF
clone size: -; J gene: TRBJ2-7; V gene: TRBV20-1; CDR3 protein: CSATSSGVPTYEQYF
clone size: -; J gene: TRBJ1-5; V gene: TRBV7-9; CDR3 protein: CASSRGGNQPQHF
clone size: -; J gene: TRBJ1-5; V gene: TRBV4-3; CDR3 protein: CASSPTEQGHQPQHF
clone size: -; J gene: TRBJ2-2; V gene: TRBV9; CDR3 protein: CASSAPDRQGNTGELFF
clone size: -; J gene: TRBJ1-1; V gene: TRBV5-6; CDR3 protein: CASTVMNTEAFF
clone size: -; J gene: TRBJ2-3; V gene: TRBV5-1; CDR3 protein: CASSPRLAGTTDTQYF
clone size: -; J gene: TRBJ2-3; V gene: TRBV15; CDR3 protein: CATTRGTDTQYF
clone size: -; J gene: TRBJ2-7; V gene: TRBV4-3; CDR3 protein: CASSQGPQGYYEQYF
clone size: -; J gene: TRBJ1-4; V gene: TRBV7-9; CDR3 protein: CASSLSWLQGTNEKLFF
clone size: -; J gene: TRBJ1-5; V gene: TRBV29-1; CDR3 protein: CSVADRVGSNQPQHF
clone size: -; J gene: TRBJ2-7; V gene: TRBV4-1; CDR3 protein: CASSHPAVAGEQYF
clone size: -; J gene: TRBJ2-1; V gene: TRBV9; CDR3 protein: CASSVAGTYNEQFF
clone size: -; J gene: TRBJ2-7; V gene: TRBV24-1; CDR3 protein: CATTPRRKYEQYF
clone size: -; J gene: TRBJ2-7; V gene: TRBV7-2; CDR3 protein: CASSLVTEEQYF
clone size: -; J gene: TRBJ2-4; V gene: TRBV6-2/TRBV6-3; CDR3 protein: CASSSIGSGSIQYF
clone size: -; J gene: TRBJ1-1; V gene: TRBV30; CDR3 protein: CAWSVSGVGTEAFF
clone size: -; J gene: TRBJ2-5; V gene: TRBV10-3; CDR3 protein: CAISESGVRGETQYF
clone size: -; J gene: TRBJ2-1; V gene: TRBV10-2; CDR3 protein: CATAGTISYNEQFF
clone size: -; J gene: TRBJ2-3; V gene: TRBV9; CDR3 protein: CASSDSGTVQDTQYF
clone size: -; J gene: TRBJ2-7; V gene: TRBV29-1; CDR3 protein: CSAVGGTYEQYF